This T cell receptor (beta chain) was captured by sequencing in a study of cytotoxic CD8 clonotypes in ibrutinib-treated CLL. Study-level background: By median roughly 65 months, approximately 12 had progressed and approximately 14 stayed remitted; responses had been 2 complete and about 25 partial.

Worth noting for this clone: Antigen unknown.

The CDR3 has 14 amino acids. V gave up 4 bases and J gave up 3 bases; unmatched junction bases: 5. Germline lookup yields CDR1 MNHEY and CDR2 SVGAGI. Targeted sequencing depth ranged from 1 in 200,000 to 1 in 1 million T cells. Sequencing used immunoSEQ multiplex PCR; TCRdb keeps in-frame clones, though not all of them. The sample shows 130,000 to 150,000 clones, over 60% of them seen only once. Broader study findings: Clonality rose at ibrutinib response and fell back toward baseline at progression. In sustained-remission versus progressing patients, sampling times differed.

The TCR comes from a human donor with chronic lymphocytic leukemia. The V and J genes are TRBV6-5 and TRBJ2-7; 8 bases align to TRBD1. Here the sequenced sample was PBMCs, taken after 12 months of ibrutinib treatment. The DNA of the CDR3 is TGTGCCAGCAGTTCCGGGACAGGAGTCTACGAGCAGTACTTC. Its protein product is CASSSGTGVYEQYF.